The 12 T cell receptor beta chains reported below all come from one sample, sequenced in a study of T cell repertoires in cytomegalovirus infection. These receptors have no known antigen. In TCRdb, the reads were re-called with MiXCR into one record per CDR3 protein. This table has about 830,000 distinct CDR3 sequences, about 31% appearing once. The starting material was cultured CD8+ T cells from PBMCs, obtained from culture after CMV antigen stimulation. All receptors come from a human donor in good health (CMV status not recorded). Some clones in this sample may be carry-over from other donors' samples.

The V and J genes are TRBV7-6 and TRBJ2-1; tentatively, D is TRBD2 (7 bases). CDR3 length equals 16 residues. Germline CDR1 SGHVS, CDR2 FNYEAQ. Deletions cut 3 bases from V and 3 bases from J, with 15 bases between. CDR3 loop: CASSFLGGGGYNEQFF. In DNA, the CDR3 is TGTGCCAGCAGCTTCCTAGGGGGGGGGGGCTACAATGAGCAGTTCTTC.

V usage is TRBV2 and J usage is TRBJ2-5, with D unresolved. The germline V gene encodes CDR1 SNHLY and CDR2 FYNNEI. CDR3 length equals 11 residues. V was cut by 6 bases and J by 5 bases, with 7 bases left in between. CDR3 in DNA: TGTGCCAGCAGGGATAGGGAGACCCAGTACTTC. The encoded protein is CASRDRETQYF.

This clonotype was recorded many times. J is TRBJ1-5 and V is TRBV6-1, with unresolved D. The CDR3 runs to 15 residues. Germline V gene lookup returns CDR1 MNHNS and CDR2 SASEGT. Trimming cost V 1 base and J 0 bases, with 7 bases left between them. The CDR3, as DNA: TGTGCCAGCAGTGAAGTGGGAAATAGCAATCAGCCCCAGCATTTT. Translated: CASSEVGNSNQPQHF.

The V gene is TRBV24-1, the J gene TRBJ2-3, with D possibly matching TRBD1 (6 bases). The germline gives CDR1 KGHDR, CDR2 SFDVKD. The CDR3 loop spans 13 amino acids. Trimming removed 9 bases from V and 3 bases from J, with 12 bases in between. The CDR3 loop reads CATSPDSTDTQYF. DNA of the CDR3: TGTGCCACCTCGCCGGACAGTACAGATACGCAGTATTTT.

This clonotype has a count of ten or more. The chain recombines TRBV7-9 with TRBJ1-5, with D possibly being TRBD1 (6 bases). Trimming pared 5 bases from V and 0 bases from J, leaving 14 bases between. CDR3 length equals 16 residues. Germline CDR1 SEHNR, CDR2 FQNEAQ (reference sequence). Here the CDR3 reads CASSARQEDSNQPQHF. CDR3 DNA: TGTGCCAGCAGCGCTCGACAGGAGGATAGCAATCAGCCCCAGCATTTT.

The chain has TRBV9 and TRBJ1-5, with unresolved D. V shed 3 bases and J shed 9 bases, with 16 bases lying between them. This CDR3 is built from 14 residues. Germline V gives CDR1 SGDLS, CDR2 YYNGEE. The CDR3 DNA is TGTGCCAGCAGCGCCCACAGCGCCAGTTGGCCCCAGCATTTT. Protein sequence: CASSAHSASWPQHF.

The CDR3 sequence: CATGLATGSPLHF. The CDR3 DNA sequence: TGCGCCACCGGACTGGCCACGGGTTCACCCCTCCACTTT. This chain joins TRBV5-1 and TRBJ1-6; D remains ambiguous. The CDR3 is 13 amino acids. CDR1 and CDR2 from the germline V gene are SGHRS and YFSETQ. The V gene lost 9 bases and the J gene lost 9 bases, with 16 bases spanning the gap.

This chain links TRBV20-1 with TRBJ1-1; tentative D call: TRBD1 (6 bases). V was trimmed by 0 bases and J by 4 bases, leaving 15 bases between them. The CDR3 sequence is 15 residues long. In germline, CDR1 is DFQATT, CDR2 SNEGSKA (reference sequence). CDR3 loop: CSARDLGGRITEAFF. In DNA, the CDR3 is TGCAGTGCTAGAGATCTAGGGGGGCGTATCACTGAAGCTTTCTTT.

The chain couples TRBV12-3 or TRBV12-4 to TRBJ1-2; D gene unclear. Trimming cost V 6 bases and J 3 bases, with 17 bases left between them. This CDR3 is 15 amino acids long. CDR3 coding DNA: TGTGCCAGCAGGGGCACCTTTTCGGGGTACTATGGCTACACCTTC. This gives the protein CASRGTFSGYYGYTF.

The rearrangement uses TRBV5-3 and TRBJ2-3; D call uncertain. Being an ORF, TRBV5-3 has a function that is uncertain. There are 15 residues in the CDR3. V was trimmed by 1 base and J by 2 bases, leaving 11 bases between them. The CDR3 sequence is CARSLTSYNTDTQYF. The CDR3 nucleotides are TGTGCCAGAAGCTTGACTTCTTATAACACAGATACGCAGTATTTT.

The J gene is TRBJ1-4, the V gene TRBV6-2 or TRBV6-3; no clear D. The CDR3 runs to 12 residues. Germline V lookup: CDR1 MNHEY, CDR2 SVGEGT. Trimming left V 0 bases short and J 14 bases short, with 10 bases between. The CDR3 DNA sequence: TGTGCCAGCAGTTACTCGTATCCGGACCTGTTTTTT. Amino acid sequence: CASSYSYPDLFF.

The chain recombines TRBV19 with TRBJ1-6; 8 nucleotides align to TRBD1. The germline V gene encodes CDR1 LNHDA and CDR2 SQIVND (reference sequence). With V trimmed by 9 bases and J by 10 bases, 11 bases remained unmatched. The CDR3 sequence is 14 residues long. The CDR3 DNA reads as TGTGCCAGCTGGACCTTGGACAGGGACTCACCCCTCCACTTT. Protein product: CASWTLDRDSPLHF.